A selection of T cell receptor beta chains follows, all from one sample in a study of a mutant IDH1 vaccine in newly diagnosed glioma. Only in-frame clones appear in the TCRdb table, and some are missing; sequencing was by immunoSEQ multiplex PCR. This repertoire shows roughly 74,000 clones, about 82% found once; its top ten account for around 2%. Antigen specificity for these receptors is unknown. The starting material was PBMCs, obtained from a glioma patient whose treatment included an IDH1 peptide vaccine. All receptors derive from a man aged 25 to 40 with glioma. Some clones in this sample may be carry-over from other donors' samples. The conserved cysteine and the conserved F or W are not part of the CDR3 here. D genes are given only for firm matches.

TRBV2,TRBD2,TRBJ2-1,ASSESSGILYNEQF
TRBV27,.,TRBJ2-5,ASSLGPGFQETQY
TRBV19,TRBD1,TRBJ1-5,ASKITGENQPQH
TRBV15,.,TRBJ1-5,ATSSTGNQPQH
TRBV9,.,TRBJ1-2,ASGRGPWDGYT
TRBV5-1,.,TRBJ2-3,ASSSSAGRNTDTQY
TRBV7-2,TRBD1,TRBJ1-6,ASSQVPGQSYSPLH
TRBV7-8,.,TRBJ1-2,ASTPSPGFRRYGYT
TRBV28,.,TRBJ2-7,ASSSIRQAFSYEQY
TRBV27,.,TRBJ1-2,ASSLRQGLFYGYT
TRBV4-3,.,TRBJ2-6,ASSQGDNSGANVLT
TRBV19,TRBD2,TRBJ2-2,ASSFSGRGTGELF
TRBV6-5,.,TRBJ1-1,ASSYTRFTEAF
TRBV2,TRBD1,TRBJ1-6,ASSGGTANDSPLH
TRBV27,TRBD1,TRBJ2-7,ASSFGQGAEQY
TRBV6-5,TRBD2,TRBJ2-1,GKRGGNNEQF
TRBV9,.,TRBJ1-1,ASSVDSAGRTEAF
TRBV29-1,.,TRBJ1-1,SVVTVGRTEAF
TRBV9,.,TRBJ2-3,ASSVYWRADTQY
TRBV11-2,TRBD2,TRBJ2-5,ASSWTSGQETQY